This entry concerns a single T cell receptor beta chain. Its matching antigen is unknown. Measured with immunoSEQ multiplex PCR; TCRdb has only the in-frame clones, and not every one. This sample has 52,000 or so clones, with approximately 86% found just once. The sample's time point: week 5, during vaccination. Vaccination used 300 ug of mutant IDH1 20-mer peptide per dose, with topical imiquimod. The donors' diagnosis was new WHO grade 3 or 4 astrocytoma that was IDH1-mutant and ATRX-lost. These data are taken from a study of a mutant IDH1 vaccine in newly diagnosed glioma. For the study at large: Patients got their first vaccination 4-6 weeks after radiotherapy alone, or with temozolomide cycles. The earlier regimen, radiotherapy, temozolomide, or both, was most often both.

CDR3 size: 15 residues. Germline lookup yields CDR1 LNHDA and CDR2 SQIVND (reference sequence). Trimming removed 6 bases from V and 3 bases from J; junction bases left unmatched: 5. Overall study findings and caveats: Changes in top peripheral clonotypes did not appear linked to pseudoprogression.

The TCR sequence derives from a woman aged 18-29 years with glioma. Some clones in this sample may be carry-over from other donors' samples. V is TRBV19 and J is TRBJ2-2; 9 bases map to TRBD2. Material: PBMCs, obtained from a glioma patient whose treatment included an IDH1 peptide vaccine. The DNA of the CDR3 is TGTGCCAGTAGCCAGACTAGCGGATACACCGGGGAGCTGTTTTTT. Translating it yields CASSQTSGYTGELFF.